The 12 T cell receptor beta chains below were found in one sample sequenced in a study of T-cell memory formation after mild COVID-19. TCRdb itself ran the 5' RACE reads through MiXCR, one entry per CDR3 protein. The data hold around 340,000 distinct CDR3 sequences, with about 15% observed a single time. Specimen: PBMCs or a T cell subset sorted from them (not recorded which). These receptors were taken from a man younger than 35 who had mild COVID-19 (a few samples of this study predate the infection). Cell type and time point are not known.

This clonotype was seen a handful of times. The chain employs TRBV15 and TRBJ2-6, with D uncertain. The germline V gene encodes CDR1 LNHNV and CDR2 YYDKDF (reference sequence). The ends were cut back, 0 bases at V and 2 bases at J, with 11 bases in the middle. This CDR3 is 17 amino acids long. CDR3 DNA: TGTGCCACCAGCAGAGAAGTCGGATTCCCTGGGGCCAACGTCCTGACTTTC. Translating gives CATSREVGFPGANVLTF. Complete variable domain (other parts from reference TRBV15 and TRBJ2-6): DAMVIQNPRYQVTQFGKPVTLSCSQTLNHNVMYWYQQKSSQAPKLLFHYYDKDFNNEADTPDNFQSRRPNTSFCFLDIRSPGLGDTAMYLCATSREVGFPGANVLTFGAGSRLTVL.

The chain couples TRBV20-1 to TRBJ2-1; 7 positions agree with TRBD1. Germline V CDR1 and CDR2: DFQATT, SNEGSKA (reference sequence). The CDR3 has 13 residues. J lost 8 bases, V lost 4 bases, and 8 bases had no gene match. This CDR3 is CSATDRSVYEQFF. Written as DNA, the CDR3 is TGCAGTGCTACGGACAGGAGCGTTTATGAGCAGTTCTTC.

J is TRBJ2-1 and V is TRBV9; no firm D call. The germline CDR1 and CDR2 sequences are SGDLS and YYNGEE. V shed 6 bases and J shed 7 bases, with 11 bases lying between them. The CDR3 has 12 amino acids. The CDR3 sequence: CASTGTENEQFF. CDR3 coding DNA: TGTGCCAGCACGGGCACAGAAAATGAGCAGTTCTTC.

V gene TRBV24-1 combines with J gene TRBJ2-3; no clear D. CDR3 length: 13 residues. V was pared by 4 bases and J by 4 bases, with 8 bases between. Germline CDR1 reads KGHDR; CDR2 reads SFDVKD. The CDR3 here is CATSELPADTQYF. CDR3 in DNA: TGTGCCACCAGTGAACTTCCAGCAGATACGCAGTATTTT.

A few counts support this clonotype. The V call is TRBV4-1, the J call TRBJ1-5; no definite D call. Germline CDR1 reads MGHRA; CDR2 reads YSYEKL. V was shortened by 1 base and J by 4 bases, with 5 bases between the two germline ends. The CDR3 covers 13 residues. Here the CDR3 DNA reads TGCGCCAGCAGCCAAGGGCGGAATCAGCCCCAGCATTTT. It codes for CASSQGRNQPQHF.

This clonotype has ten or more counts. DNA of the CDR3: TGTGCCATCAGTGAGTCGGGACAGGGAACTCTCGAGACCCAGTACTTC. This gives the protein CAISESGQGTLETQYF. The chain carries TRBV10-3 and TRBJ2-5; 9 bases line up with TRBD1. This CDR3 spans 16 amino acids. With V trimmed by 0 bases and J by 5 bases, 7 bases remained unmatched. CDR1 and CDR2 (germline): ENHRY, SYGVKD.

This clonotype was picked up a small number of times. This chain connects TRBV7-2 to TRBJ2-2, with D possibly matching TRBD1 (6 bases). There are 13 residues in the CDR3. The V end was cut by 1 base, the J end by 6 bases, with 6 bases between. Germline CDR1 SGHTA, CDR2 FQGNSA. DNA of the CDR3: TGTGCCAGCAGCTTAGACAGGGCCGGGGAGCTGTTTTTT. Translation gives CASSLDRAGELFF.

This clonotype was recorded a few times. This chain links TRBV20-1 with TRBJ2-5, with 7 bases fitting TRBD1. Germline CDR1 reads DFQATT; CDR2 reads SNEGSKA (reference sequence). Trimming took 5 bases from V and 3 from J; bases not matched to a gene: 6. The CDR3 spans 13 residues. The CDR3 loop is CSAPPTGEETQYF. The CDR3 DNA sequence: TGCAGTGCTCCACCAACAGGGGAAGAGACCCAGTACTTC.

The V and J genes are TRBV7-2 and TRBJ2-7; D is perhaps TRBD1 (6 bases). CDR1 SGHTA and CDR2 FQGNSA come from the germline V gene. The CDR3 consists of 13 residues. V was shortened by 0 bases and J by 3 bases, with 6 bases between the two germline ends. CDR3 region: CASSLARGYEQYV. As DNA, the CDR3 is TGTGCCAGCAGCTTAGCCAGGGGCTACGAGCAGTACGTC.

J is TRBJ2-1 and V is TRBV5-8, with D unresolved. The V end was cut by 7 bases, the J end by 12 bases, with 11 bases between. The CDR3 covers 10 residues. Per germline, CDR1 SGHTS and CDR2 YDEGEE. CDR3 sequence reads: CASYLWWQFF. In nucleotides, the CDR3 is TGTGCCAGCTACTTGTGGTGGCAGTTCTTC.

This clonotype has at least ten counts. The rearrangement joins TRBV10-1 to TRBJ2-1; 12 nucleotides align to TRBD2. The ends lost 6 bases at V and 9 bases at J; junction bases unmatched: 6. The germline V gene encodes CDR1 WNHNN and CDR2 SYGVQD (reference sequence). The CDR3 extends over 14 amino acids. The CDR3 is CASSGLAGSVEQFF. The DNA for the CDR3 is TGCGCCAGCAGCGGACTAGCGGGGTCGGTTGAGCAGTTCTTC.

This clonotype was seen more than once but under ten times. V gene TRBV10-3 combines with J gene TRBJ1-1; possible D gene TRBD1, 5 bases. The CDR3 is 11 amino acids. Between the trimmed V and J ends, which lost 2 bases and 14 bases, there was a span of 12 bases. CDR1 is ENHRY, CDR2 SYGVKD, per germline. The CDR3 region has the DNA TGTGCCATCAGTGAGCAGGGTCGGGGCTTCTTT. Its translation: CAISEQGRGFF.